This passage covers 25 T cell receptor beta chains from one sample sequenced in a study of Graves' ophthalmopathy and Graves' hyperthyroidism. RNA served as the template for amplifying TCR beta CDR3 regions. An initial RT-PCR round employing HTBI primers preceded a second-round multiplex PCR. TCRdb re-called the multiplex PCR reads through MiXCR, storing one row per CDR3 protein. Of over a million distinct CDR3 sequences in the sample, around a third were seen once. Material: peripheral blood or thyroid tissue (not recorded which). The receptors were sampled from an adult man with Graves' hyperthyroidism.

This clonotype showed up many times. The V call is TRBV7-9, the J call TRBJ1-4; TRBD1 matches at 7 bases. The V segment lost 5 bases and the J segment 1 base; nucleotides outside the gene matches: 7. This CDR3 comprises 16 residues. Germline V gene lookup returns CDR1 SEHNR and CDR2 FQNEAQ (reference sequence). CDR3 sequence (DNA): TGTGCCAGCAGCATAACGACAGGGCGAACTAATGAAAAACTGTTTTTT. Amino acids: CASSITTGRTNEKLFF.

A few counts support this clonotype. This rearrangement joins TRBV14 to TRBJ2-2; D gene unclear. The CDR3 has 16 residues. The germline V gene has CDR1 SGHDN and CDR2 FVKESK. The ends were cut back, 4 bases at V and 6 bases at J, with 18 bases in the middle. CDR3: CASSLNERPLAGELFF. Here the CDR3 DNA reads TGTGCCAGCAGCCTGAACGAGCGCCCGCTCGCCGGGGAGCTGTTTTTT.

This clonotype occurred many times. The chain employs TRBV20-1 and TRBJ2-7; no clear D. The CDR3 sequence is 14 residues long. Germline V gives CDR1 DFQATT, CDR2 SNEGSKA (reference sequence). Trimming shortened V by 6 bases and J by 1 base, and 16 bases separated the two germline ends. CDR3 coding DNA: TGCAGTGCACCGGACCCTAGGACGTCCTACGAGCAGTACTTC. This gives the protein CSAPDPRTSYEQYF.

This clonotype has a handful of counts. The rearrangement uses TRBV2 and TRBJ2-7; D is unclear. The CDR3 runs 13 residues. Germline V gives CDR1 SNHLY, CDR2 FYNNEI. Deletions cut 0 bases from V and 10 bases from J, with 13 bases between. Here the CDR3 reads CASSEAKVSVQYF. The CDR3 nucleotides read TGTGCCAGCAGTGAAGCCAAGGTATCGGTTCAGTACTTC.

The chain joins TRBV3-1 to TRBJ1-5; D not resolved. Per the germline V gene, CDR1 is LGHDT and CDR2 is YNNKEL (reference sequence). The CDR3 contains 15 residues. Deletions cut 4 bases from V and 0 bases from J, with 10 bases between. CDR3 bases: TGTGCCAGCAGCCCGACAAAAAATAGCAATCAGCCCCAGCATTTT. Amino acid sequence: CASSPTKNSNQPQHF.

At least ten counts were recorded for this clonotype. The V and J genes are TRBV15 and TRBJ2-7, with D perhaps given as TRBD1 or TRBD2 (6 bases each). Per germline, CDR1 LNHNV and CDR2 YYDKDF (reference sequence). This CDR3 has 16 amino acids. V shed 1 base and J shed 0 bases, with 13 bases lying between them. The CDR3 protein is CATSRVPGANSYEQYF. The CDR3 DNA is TGTGCCACCAGCAGAGTTCCGGGGGCTAACTCCTACGAGCAGTACTTC.

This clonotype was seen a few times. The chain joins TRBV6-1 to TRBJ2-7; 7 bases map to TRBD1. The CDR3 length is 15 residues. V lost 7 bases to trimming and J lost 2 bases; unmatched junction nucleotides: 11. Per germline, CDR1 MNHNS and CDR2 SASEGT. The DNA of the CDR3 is TGTGCCAGCACCCAATCGACAGGGCCAGCCTACGAGCAGTACTTC. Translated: CASTQSTGPAYEQYF.

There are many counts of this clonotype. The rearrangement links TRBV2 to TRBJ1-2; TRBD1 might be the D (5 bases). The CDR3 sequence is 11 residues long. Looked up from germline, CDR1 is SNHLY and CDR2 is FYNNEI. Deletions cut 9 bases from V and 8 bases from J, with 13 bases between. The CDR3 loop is CASSGTGGYTF. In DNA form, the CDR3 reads TGTGCCAGTAGCGGGACGGGGGGCTACACCTTC.

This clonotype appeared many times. The CDR3 loop is CASSLVDMQETQYF. The CDR3 DNA reads TGTGCCAGCAGCTTAGTGGACATGCAAGAGACCCAGTACTTC. The chain employs TRBV7-6 and TRBJ2-5; TRBD1 might be the D (5 bases). This CDR3 spans 14 amino acids. Trimming removed 1 base from V and 2 bases from J, with 8 bases in between. CDR1 is SGHVS, CDR2 FNYEAQ, per germline.

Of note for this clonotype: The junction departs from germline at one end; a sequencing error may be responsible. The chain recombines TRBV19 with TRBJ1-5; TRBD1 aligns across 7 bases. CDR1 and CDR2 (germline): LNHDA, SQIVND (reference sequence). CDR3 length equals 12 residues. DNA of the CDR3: TGTGCCAGTAGTATCCAGGGACAGCGCCAGCATTTT. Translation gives CASSIQGQRQHF.

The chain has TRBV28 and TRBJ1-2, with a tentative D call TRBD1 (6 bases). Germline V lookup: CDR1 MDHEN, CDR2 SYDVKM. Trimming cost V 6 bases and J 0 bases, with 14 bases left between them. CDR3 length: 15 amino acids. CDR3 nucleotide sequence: TGTGCCAGCAGGCGAACAGGGTTTGCTAACTATGGCTACACCTTC. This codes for CASRRTGFANYGYTF.

CDR3 nucleotide sequence: TGTGCCAGCAGCTTAAGCATCTGGGGGGGCCAAGAGACCCAGTACTTC. This translates into CASSLSIWGGQETQYF. The gene calls are TRBV7-8 and TRBJ2-5; TRBD2 aligns across 7 bases. J gave up 1 base and V 2 bases, and 7 bases lay outside the gene matches. From germline, CDR1 is SGHVS and CDR2 FQNEAQ. The CDR3 is 16 amino acids.

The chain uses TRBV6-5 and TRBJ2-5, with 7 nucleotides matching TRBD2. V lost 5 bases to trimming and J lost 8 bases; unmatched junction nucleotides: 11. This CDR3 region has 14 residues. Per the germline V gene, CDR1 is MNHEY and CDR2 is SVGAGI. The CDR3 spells CASSDDSWEGTQYF. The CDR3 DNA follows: TGTGCCAGCAGTGACGACAGTTGGGAGGGAACCCAGTACTTC.

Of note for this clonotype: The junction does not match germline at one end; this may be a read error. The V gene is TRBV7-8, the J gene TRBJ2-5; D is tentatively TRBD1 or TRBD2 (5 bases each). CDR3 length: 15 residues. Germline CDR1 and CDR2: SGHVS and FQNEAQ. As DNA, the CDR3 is TGTGCCAGCAGCCGAAGCCGGGACGGCGAAGAGAGCCAGTACTTC. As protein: CASSRSRDGEESQYF.

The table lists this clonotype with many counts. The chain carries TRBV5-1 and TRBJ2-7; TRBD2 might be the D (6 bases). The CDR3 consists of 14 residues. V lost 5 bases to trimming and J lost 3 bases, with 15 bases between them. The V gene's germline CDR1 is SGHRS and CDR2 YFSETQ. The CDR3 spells CASRFKGGFYEQYF. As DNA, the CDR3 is TGCGCCAGCAGGTTTAAGGGAGGATTCTACGAGCAGTACTTC.

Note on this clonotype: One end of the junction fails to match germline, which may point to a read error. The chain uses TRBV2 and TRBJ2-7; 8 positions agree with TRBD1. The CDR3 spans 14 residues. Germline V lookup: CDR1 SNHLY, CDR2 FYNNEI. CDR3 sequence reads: CTSRARTGTGEQYF. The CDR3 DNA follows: TGTACCAGCAGAGCTAGGACAGGGACGGGCGAGCAGTACTTC.

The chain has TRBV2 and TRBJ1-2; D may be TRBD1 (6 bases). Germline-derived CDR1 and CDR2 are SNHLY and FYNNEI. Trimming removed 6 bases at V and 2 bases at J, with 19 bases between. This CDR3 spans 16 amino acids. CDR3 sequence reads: CASSPNRGAGNYGYTF. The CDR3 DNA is TGTGCCAGCAGCCCAAACCGGGGGGCTGGGAACTATGGCTACACCTTC. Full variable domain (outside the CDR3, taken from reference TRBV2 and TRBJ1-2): EPEVTQTPSHQVTQMGQEVILRCVPISNHLYFYWYRQILGQKVEFLVSFYNNEISEKSEIFDDQFSVERPDGSNFTLKIRSTKLEDSAMYFCASSPNRGAGNYGYTFGSGTRLTVV.

This chain's CDR3 is CASSISAEGSYEQYF. CDR3 sequence (DNA): TGTGCCAGTAGTATTTCGGCAGAAGGATCCTACGAGCAGTACTTC. The chain employs TRBV19 and TRBJ2-7; no firm D call. This CDR3 has 15 amino acids. Per the germline V gene, CDR1 is LNHDA and CDR2 is SQIVND (reference sequence). V was trimmed by 3 bases and J by 1 base, leaving 13 bases between them. Variable domain in full (rest from reference TRBV19 and TRBJ2-7): DGGITQSPKYLFRKEGQNVTLSCEQNLNHDAMYWYRQDPGQGLRLIYYSQIVNDFQKGDIAEGYSVSREKKESFPLTVTSAQKNPTAFYLCASSISAEGSYEQYFGPGTRLTVT.

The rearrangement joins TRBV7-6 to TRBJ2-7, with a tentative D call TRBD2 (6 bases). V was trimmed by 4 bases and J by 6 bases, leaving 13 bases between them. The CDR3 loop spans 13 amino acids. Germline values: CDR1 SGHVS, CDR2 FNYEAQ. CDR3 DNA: TGTGCCAGCAGCTCCTCGCAGGGAGGCGAGCAGTACTTC. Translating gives CASSSSQGGEQYF.

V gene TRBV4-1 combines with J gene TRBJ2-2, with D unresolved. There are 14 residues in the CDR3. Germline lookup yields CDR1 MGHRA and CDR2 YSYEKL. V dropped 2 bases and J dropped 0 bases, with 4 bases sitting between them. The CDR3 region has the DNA TGCGCCAGCAGCCAATCAGCGAACACCGGGGAGCTGTTTTTT. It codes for CASSQSANTGELFF.

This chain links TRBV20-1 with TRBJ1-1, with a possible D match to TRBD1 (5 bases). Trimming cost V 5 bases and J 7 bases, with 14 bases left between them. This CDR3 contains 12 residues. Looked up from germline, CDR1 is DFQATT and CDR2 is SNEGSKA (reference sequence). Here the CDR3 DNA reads TGCAGTGCTCAAACAGGTTTGTTTGAAGCTTTCTTT. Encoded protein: CSAQTGLFEAFF.

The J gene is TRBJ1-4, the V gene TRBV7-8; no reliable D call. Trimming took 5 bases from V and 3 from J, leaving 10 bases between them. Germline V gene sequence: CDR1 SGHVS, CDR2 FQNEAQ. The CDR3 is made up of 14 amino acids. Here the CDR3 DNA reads TGTGCCAGCAGCCAAGATAAGCCTAATGAAAAACTGTTTTTT. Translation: CASSQDKPNEKLFF.

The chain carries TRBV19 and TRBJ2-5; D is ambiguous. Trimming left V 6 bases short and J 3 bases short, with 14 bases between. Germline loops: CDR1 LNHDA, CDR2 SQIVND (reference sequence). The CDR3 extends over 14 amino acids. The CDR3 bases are TGTGCCAGTAGAACTCAGGCAATGGAAGAGACCCAGTACTTC. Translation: CASRTQAMEETQYF.

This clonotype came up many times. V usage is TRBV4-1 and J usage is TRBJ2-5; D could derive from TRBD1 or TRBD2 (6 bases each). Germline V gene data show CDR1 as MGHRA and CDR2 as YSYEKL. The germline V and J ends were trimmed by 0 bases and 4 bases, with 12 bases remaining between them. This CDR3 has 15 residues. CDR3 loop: CASSQEGGTRETQYF. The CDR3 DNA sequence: TGCGCCAGCAGCCAAGAGGGCGGGACAAGAGAGACCCAGTACTTC.

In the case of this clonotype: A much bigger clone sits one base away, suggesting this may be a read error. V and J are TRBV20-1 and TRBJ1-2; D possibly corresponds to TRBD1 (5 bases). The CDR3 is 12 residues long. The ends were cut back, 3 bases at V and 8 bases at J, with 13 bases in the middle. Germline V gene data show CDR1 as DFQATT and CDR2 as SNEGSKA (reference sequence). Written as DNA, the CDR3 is TGCAGTGCTAGTACCAGGGCGGAAGGCTACACCTTC. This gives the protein CSASTRAEGYTF.